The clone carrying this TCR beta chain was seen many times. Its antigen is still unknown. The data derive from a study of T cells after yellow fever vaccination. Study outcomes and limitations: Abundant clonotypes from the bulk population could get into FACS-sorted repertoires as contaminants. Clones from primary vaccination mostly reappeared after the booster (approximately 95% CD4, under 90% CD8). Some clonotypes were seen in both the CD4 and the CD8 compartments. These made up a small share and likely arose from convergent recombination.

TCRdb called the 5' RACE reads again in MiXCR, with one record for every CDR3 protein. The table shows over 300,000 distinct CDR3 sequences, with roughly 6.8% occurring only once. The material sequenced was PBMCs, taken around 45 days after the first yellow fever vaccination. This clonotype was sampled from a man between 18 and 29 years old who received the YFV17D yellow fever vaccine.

The CDR3 nucleotides read TGTGCTAGTGCCACTCGGGACAGCACAGATACGCAGTATTTT. It encodes CASATRDSTDTQYF. V gene TRBV12-5 combines with J gene TRBJ2-3; D may correspond to TRBD1 or TRBD2 (5 bases each). The germline V gene encodes CDR1 LGHNT and CDR2 FRNRAP. V dropped 7 bases and J dropped 0 bases, with 11 bases sitting between them. The CDR3 runs to 14 residues.